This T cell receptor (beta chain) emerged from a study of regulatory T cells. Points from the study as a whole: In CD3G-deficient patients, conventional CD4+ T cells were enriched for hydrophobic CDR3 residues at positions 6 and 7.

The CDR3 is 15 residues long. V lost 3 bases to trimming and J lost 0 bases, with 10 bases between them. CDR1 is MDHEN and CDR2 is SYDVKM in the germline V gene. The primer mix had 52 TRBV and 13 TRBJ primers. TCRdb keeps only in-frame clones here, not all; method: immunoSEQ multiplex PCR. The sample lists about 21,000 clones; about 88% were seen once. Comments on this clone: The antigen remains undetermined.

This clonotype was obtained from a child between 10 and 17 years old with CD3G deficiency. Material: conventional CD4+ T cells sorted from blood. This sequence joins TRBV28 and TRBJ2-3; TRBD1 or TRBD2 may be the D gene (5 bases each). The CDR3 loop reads CASSFTGASTDTQYF. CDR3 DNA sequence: TGTGCCAGCAGTTTTACCGGGGCCAGCACAGATACGCAGTATTTT.